This T cell receptor beta chain was observed in a study of blood T cell repertoires in COVID-19. Assay: immunoSEQ multiplex PCR; the TCRdb copy retains only in-frame clones and omits some. The sample lists nearly 30,000 clones, about nine tenths occurring once. CDR3 length equals 14 residues. The specimen was peripheral blood. This TCR was recovered from a human donor in a cohort sampled during active COVID-19. The chain joins TRBV21-1 to TRBJ2-7; the table's D call, TRBD1, was not checked against the DNA. TRBV21-1 is a pseudogene. The CDR3, as DNA: TGTGCCAGCAGAACCGGGACAGGGGGCTCCGAGCAGTACTTC. It translates to CASRTGTGGSEQYF.